What follows describes a single TCR beta chain. Within the sample, other DNA sequences also encode this same CDR3. The time point: after dendritic cell vaccination, including at tumor progression/relapse. The data derive from a study of glioma-infiltrating T cells after dendritic cell vaccination. Trimming took 2 bases from V and 1 from J, leaving 5 bases between them. This CDR3 region has 13 residues. CDR1 is MDHEN, CDR2 SYDVKM, per germline. Here immunoSEQ multiplex PCR was the method, and the copy in TCRdb shows in-frame clones only, minus some. The sample has 99,000 or so clones; around 80% are singletons.

The sample here was blood, taken after dendritic cell vaccination. This chain uses TRBV28 with TRBJ1-1; D is unclear. This TCR was recovered from a human donor with glioblastoma. CDR3 protein: CASSLPQNTEAFF. Written as DNA, the CDR3 is TGTGCCAGCAGTTTACCCCAGAACACTGAAGCTTTCTTT.